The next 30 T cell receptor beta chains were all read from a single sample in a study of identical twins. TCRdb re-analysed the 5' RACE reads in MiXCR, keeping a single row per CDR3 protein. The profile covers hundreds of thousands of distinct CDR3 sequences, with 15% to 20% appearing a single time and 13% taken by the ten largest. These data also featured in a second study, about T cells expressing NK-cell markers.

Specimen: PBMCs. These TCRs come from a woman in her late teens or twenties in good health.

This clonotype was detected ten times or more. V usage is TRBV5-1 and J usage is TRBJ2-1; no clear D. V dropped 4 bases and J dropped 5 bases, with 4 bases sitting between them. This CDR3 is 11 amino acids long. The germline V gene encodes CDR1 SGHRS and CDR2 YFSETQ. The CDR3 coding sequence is TGCGCCAGCAGCATCCACAATGAGCAGTTCTTC. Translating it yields CASSIHNEQFF.

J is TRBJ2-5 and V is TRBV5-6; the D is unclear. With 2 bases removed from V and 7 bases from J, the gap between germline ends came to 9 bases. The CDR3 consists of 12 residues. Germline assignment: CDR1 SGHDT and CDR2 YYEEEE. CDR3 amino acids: CASSLYKGTQYF. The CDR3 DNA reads TGTGCCAGCAGCTTATACAAAGGGACCCAGTACTTC.

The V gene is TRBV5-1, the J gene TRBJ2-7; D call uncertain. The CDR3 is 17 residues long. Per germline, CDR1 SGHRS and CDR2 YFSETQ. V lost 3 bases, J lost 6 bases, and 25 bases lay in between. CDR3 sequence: CASSYTTPSRHPTEQYF. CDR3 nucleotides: TGCGCCAGCAGCTATACCACCCCCTCTAGGCACCCTACCGAGCAGTACTTC.

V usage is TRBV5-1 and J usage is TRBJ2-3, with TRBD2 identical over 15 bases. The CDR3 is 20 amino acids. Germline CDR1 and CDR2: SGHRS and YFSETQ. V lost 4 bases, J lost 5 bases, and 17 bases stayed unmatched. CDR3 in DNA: TGCGCCAGCAGCCGCCCAGGACTAGCGGGAGGGCCAGTGAGGGGAGATACGCAGTATTTT. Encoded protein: CASSRPGLAGGPVRGDTQYF.

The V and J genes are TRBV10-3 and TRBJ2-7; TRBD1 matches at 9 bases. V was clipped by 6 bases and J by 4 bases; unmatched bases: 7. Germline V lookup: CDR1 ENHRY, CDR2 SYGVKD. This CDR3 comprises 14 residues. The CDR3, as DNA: TGTGCCATCAGCCCTCCGGGACAGGGTTACGAGCAGTACTTC. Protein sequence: CAISPPGQGYEQYF.

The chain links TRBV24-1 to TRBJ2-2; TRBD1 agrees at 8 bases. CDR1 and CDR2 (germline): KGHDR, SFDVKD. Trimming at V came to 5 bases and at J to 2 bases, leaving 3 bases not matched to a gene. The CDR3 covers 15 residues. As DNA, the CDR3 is TGTGCCACCAGTGCCACAGGGGGTAACACCGGGGAGCTGTTTTTT. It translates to CATSATGGNTGELFF.

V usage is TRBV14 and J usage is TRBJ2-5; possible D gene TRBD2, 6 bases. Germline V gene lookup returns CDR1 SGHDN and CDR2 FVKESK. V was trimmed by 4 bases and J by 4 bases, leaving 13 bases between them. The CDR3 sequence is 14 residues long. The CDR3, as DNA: TGTGCCAGCAGCCCTAGACACGGGGGAGAGACCCAGTACTTC. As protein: CASSPRHGGETQYF.

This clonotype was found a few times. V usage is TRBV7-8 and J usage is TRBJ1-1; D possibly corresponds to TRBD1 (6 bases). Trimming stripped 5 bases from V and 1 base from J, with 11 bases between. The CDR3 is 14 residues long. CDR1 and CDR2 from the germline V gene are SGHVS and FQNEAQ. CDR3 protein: CASSTGNPNTEAFF. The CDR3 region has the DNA TGTGCCAGCAGCACAGGGAACCCGAACACTGAAGCTTTCTTT.

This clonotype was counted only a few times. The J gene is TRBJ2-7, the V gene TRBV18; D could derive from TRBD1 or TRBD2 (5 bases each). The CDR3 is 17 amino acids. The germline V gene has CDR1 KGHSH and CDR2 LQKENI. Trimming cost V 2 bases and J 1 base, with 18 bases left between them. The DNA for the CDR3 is TGTGCCAGCTCACCAAGGCCAGGGTCTAGCCGATCCTACGAGCAGTACTTC. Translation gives CASSPRPGSSRSYEQYF.

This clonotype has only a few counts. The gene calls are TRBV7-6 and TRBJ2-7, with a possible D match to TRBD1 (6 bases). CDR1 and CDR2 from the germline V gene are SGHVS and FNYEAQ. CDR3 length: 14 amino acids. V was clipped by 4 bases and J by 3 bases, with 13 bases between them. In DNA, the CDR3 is TGTGCCAGCAGCTCCCTAGGGGGTTACTACGAGCAGTACTTC. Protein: CASSSLGGYYEQYF.

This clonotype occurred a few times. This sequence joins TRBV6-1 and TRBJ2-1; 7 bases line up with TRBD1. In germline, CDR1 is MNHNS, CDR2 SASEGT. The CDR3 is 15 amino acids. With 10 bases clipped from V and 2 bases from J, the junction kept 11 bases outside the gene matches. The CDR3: CATKDRSRAYNEQFF. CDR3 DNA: TGTGCCACTAAGGACAGGTCCAGGGCCTACAATGAGCAGTTCTTC.

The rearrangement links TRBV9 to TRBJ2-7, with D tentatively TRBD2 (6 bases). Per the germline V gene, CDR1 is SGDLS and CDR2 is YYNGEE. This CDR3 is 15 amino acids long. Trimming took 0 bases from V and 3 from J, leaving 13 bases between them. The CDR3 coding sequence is TGTGCCAGCAGCGTAGGTTTAGCGGCTAACTACGAGCAGTACTTC. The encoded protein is CASSVGLAANYEQYF.

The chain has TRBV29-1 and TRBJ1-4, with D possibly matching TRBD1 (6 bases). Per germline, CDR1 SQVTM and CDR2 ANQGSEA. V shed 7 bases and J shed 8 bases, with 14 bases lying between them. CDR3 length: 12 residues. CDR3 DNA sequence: TGCAGCGGTTCGGGGGGACACGAAAAACTGTTTTTT. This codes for CSGSGGHEKLFF.

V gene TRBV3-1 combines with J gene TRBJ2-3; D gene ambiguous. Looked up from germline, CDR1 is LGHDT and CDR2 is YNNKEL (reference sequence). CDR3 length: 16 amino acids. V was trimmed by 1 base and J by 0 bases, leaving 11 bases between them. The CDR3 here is CASSQGRPVSTDTQYF. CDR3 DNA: TGTGCCAGCAGCCAAGGTCGGCCCGTTAGCACAGATACGCAGTATTTT.

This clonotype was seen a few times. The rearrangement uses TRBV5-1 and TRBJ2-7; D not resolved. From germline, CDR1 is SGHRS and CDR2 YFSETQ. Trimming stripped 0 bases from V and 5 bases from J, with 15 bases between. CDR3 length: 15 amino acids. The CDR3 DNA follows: TGCGCCAGCAGCTTGGCTTCAAATTCGCGCGACGAGCAGTACTTC. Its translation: CASSLASNSRDEQYF.

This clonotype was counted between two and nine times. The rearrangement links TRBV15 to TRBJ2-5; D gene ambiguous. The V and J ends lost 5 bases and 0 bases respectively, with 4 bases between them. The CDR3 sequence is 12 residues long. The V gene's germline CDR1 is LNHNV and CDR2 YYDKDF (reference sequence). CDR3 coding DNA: TGTGCCACCAGCCGCTACCAAGAGACCCAGTACTTC. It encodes CATSRYQETQYF.

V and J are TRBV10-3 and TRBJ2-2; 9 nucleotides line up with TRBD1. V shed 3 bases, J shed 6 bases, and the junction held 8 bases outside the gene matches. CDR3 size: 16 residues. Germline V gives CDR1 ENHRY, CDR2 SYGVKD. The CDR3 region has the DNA TGTGCCATCAGTGACCTTGGGACAGGGAGTGCCGGGGAGCTGTTTTTT. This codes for CAISDLGTGSAGELFF.

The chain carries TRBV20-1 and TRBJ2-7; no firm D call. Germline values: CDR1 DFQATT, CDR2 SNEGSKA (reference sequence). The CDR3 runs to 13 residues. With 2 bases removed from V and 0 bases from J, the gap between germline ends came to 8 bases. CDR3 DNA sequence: TGCAGTGCTAGACGGGTGTACTCCTACGAGCAGTACTTC. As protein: CSARRVYSYEQYF.

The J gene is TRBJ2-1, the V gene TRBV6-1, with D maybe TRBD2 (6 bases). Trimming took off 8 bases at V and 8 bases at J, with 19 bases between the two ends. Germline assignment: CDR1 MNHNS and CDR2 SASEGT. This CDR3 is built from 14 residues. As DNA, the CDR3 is TGTGCCAGCGGGGACCGGGACTCCAGGGATGAGCAGTTCTTC. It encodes CASGDRDSRDEQFF.

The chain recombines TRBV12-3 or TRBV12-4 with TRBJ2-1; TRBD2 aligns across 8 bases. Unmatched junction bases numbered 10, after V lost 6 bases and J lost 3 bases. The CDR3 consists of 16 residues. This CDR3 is CASRVKAGVYYNEQFF. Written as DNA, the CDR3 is TGTGCCAGCAGGGTTAAAGCGGGAGTCTACTACAATGAGCAGTTCTTC.

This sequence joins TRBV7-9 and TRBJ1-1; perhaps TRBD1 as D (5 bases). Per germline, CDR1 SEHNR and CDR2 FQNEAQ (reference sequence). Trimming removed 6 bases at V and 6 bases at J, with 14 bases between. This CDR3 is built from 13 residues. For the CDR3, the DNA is TGTGCCAGCAGTCCCCGCGGGGGGGCTGAAGCTTTCTTT. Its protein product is CASSPRGGAEAFF.

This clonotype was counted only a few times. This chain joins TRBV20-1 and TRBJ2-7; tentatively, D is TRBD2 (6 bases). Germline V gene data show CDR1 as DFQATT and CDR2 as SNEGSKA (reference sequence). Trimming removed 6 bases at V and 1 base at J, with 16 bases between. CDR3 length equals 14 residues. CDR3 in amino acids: CSAGQLAESYEQYF. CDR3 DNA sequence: TGCAGTGCCGGGCAGTTAGCGGAATCCTACGAGCAGTACTTC.

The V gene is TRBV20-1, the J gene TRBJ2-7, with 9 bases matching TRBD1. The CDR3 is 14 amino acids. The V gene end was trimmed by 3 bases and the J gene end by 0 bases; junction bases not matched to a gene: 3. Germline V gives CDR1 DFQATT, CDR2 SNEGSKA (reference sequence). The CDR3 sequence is CSASRGQGSYEQYF. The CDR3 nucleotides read TGCAGTGCTAGTCGGGGACAGGGCTCCTACGAGCAGTACTTC.

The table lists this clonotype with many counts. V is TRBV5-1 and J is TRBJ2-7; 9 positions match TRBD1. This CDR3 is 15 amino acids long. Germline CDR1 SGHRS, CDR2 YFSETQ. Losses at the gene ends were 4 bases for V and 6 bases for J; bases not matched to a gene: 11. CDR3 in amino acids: CASSQLATGGGEQYF. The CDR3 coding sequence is TGCGCCAGCAGCCAACTCGCCACAGGGGGCGGCGAGCAGTACTTC.

CDR3 amino acids: CASSLGAIIEQYF. DNA for the CDR3: TGTGCCAGCAGTTTGGGGGCCATCATCGAGCAGTACTTC. This chain links TRBV12-3 or TRBV12-4 with TRBJ2-7, with D perhaps TRBD1 (6 bases). The length of the CDR3 is 13 residues. V shed 3 bases and J shed 6 bases, with 12 bases lying between them.

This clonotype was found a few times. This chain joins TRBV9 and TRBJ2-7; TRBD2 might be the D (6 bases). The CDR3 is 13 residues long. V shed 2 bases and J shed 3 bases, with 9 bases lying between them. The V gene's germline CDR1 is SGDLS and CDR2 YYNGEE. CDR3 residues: CASSVDGSYEQYF. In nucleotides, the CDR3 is TGTGCCAGCAGCGTGGACGGGAGCTACGAGCAGTACTTC.

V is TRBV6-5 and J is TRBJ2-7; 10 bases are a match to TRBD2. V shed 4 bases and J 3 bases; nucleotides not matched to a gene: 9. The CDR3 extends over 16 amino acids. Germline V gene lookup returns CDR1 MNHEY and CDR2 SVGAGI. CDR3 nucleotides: TGTGCCAGCAGTTCGCGGGGACTAGCGAGCAACTACGAGCAGTACTTC. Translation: CASSSRGLASNYEQYF.

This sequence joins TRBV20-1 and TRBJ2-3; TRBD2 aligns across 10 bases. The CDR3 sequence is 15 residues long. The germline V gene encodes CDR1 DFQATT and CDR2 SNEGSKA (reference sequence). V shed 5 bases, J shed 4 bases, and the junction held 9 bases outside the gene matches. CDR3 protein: CSAPRTSGGSDTQYF. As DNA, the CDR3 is TGCAGTGCTCCCCGGACTAGCGGCGGTTCAGATACGCAGTATTTT.

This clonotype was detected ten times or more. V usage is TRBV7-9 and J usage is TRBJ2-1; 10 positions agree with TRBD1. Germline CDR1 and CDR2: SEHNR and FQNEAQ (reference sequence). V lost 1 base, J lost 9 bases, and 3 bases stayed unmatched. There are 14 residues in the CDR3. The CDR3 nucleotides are TGTGCCAGCAGCTTAGGGACAGGGGGGGGTGAGCAGTTCTTC. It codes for CASSLGTGGGEQFF. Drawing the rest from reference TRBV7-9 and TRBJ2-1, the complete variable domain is DTGVSQNPRHKITKRGQNVTFRCDPISEHNRLYWYRQTLGQGPEFLTYFQNEAQLEKSRLLSDRFSAERPKGSFSTLEIQRTEQGDSAMYLCASSLGTGGGEQFFGPGTRLTVL.

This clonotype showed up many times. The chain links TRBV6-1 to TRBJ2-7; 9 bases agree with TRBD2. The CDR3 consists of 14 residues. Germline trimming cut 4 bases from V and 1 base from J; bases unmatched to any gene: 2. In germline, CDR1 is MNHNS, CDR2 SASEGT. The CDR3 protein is CASSATSGSYEQYF. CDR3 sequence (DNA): TGTGCCAGCAGTGCGACTAGCGGATCCTACGAGCAGTACTTC.